This T cell receptor (beta chain) came from a study of blood T cell repertoires in COVID-19. Study-level background: PBMCs, B-cell-depleted T cells, or T cells provided the cDNA or gDNA that made up the material.

CDR1 is MDHEN and CDR2 is SYDVKM in the germline V gene. This CDR3 comprises 15 residues. J was trimmed by 2 bases and V by 5 bases; bases with no gene match: 6. As handled by the study authors: Amplification from reference gene primers served as the basis for estimated nucleated cell counts. Method: immunoSEQ multiplex PCR; TCRdb's copy keeps in-frame clones and lacks some. For V, J and clone size, that table is used; D and trimming come from the DNA. The sample holds hundreds of thousands of clones, 70% to 85% seen once. The sequence derives from an elderly man with acute or convalescent COVID-19. This chain joins TRBV28 and TRBJ1-1; 9 bases match TRBD1. The specimen was peripheral blood. CDR3: CASSTPTGGNTEAFF. In DNA form, the CDR3 reads TGTGCCAGCAGTACCCCCACAGGGGGCAACACTGAAGCTTTCTTT.